Shown below are 10 T cell receptor beta chains from a single sample sequenced in a study of T cells after yellow fever vaccination. A single record per CDR3 protein comes from TCRdb applying MiXCR to the 5' RACE reads. The table lists over 300,000 distinct CDR3 sequences, about 4% of them singletons. The sequences come from PBMCs, collected 5 days after the yellow fever booster vaccination. These receptors all come from a man between 18 and 35 years old who received the YFV17D yellow fever vaccine.

This clonotype turned up a few times. The V and J genes are TRBV27 and TRBJ2-1; TRBD1 aligns across 8 bases. This CDR3 region has 14 residues. V lost 6 bases and J lost 7; bases outside the gene matches: 8. Per germline, CDR1 MNHEY and CDR2 SMNVEV (reference sequence). Here the CDR3 reads CASSPRTGINEQFF. The CDR3 nucleotides are TGTGCCAGCAGCCCAAGGACAGGGATAAATGAGCAGTTCTTC.

The chain recombines TRBV19 with TRBJ2-5; TRBD2 agrees at 9 bases. V dropped 4 bases and J dropped 4; count of bases not matched to a gene: 4. The germline CDR1 and CDR2 sequences are LNHDA and SQIVND (reference sequence). CDR3 length: 14 residues. The CDR3 loop reads CASSRAGGRETQYF. The CDR3 nucleotides are TGTGCCAGTAGTAGGGCGGGGGGGCGAGAGACCCAGTACTTC.

This chain links TRBV3-1 with TRBJ1-3; possible D gene TRBD1, 5 bases. The V end was cut by 0 bases, the J end by 2 bases, with 11 bases between. Germline loops: CDR1 LGHDT, CDR2 YNNKEL (reference sequence). The CDR3 covers 16 residues. The CDR3 DNA sequence: TGTGCCAGCAGCCAAGAGGGGGGGAGAGCTGGAAACACCATATATTTT. Translated: CASSQEGGRAGNTIYF.

This clonotype was seen more than once but under ten times. The chain combines TRBV12-3 or TRBV12-4 with TRBJ2-7, with D unresolved. CDR3 length equals 12 residues. V was pared by 8 bases and J by 4 bases, with 12 bases between. CDR3 bases: TGTGCCAGCGCCAGTTTATCGTACGAGCAGTACTTC. This codes for CASASLSYEQYF.

This clonotype has just a few counts. The chain combines TRBV18 with TRBJ2-3; D tentatively fits TRBD1 or TRBD2 (5 bases each). Trimming shortened V by 3 bases and J by 2 bases, and 9 bases separated the two germline ends. The CDR3 is 14 amino acids. Per the germline V gene, CDR1 is KGHSH and CDR2 is LQKENI. CDR3 sequence: CASSPGTVTDTQYF. As DNA, the CDR3 is TGTGCCAGCTCACCGGGGACGGTCACAGATACGCAGTATTTT.

V and J are TRBV7-8 and TRBJ2-2; unclear D gene. V lost 3 bases and J lost 4, with 15 bases in between. CDR3 length: 16 residues. Germline lookup yields CDR1 SGHVS and CDR2 FQNEAQ. CDR3 in DNA: TGTGCCAGCAGCTTGGCGGCTACGTTGGGCACCGGGGAGCTGTTTTTT. Translated, it gives CASSLAATLGTGELFF.

This clonotype turned up a few times. The chain joins TRBV6-2 or TRBV6-3 to TRBJ2-2; no reliable D call. The CDR3 length is 16 residues. Looked up from germline, CDR1 is MNHEY and CDR2 is SVGEGT. V was clipped by 3 bases and J by 1 base, with 12 bases between them. CDR3 sequence reads: CASSYVRSRNTGELFF. The CDR3 nucleotides are TGTGCCAGCAGTTATGTTCGGTCTCGGAACACCGGGGAGCTGTTTTTT.

V usage is TRBV27 and J usage is TRBJ1-1, with D perhaps TRBD1 (5 bases). Trimming stripped 6 bases from V and 4 bases from J, with 15 bases between. Germline V gene sequence: CDR1 MNHEY, CDR2 SMNVEV (reference sequence). The CDR3 is made up of 14 amino acids. DNA of the CDR3: TGTGCCAGCAGGGCCCAGGGCGGGGGCACTGAAGCTTTCTTT. Its translation: CASRAQGGGTEAFF.

The chain's CDR3 is CASSRSGGLSPLHF. DNA of the CDR3: TGTGCCAGCAGCCGTTCGGGGGGGCTTTCACCCCTCCACTTT. V is TRBV6-5 and J is TRBJ1-6; a possible D gene is TRBD1 (6 bases). The CDR3 sequence is 14 residues long. Germline-derived CDR1 and CDR2 are MNHEY and SVGAGI. V was trimmed by 6 bases and J by 9 bases, leaving 15 bases between them.

The chain carries TRBV6-5 and TRBJ2-7; D is perhaps TRBD1 (8 bases). Trimming cost V 8 bases and J 6 bases, with 23 bases left between them. Germline CDR1 MNHEY, CDR2 SVGAGI. This CDR3 is 15 amino acids long. The CDR3 spells CASAVHGGTGGEQYV. In nucleotides, the CDR3 is TGTGCCAGCGCAGTTCACGGGGGGACAGGTGGCGAGCAGTACGTC.